This passage covers 22 T cell receptor beta chains from one sample sequenced in a study of neurological immune-mediated disorders. In TCRdb, the 5' RACE reads were re-called with MiXCR into one record per CDR3 protein. The sample holds about 57,000 distinct CDR3 sequences, 12% seen once. Sequenced input: PBMCs. These receptor sequences come from a woman aged 60 to 75 with HTLV-1-associated myelopathy (HAM/TSP).

This clonotype showed up many times. The junction shows a germline mismatch at one end, possibly a read error. CDR3 amino acids: CASRQGDRGYGYTF. CDR3 bases: TGTGCCAGCAGGCAAGGGGACAGGGGCTATGGCTACACCTTC. The rearrangement joins TRBV4-2 to TRBJ1-2, with 10 bases aligning to TRBD1. CDR3 length: 14 residues. Germline-derived CDR1 and CDR2 are LGHNA and YNFKEQ.

The V gene is TRBV20-1, the J gene TRBJ2-3; 8 bases map to TRBD2. Germline CDR1 DFQATT, CDR2 SNEGSKA (reference sequence). The CDR3 is made up of 13 amino acids. With V trimmed by 6 bases and J by 8 bases, 10 bases remained unmatched. The CDR3 DNA sequence: TGCAGTGCAGTTATCCGAGCGGGAGTTACGCAGTATTTT. Translating it yields CSAVIRAGVTQYF.

This clonotype was seen a handful of times. A much bigger clone sits one base away, suggesting this may be a read error. V usage is TRBV5-1 and J usage is TRBJ2-3; TRBD2 matches 10 bases. Trimming cost V 0 bases and J 7 bases; bases outside gene matches: 5. This CDR3 region has 15 residues. Germline values: CDR1 SGHRS, CDR2 YFSETQ. CDR3 protein: CASSLASGRTYTQYF. Here the CDR3 DNA reads TGCGCCAGCAGCTTGGCTAGCGGGAGAACATATACGCAGTATTTT.

This clonotype appeared many times. The J gene is TRBJ2-1, the V gene TRBV5-1; D perhaps matches TRBD2 (5 bases). With 4 bases removed from V and 9 bases from J, the gap between germline ends came to 20 bases. In germline, CDR1 is SGHRS, CDR2 YFSETQ. The CDR3 runs 15 residues. CDR3 in amino acids: CASSLLPLAGGEQFF. The CDR3 bases are TGCGCCAGCAGCCTACTTCCCCTAGCTGGCGGTGAGCAGTTCTTC.

This clonotype has a handful of counts. The chain links TRBV6-1 to TRBJ2-1; possible D gene TRBD2, 5 bases. V gave up 3 bases and J gave up 6 bases, with 12 bases separating them. The germline V gene has CDR1 MNHNS and CDR2 SASEGT. The CDR3 spans 14 residues. DNA of the CDR3: TGTGCCAGCAGTGACTGGCAACGGGGCAATGAGCAGTTCTTC. This sequence encodes CASSDWQRGNEQFF.

This clonotype was counted many times. The V call is TRBV28, the J call TRBJ2-5, with D perhaps being TRBD1 or TRBD2 (5 bases each). This CDR3 has 16 residues. Trimming took 7 bases from V and 5 from J, leaving 23 bases between them. Germline assignment: CDR1 MDHEN and CDR2 SYDVKM. DNA of the CDR3: TGTGCCAGCACCAATCCCGGGACCGAGGGTTGGGAGACCCAGTACTTC. It specifies CASTNPGTEGWETQYF.

This clonotype was seen repeatedly, ten times or more. The rearrangement uses TRBV10-3 and TRBJ2-7; the D is unclear. Trimming pared 4 bases from V and 0 bases from J, leaving 7 bases between. The germline gives CDR1 ENHRY, CDR2 SYGVKD. There are 13 residues in the CDR3. In nucleotides, the CDR3 is TGTGCCATCAGTGGCGATAGCTCCTACGAGCAGTACTTC. It is translated as CAISGDSSYEQYF.

This clonotype was counted a few times. The chain links TRBV14 to TRBJ2-2; 10 bases agree with TRBD2. V lost 4 bases and J lost 0; bases outside the gene matches: 8. The CDR3 is made up of 18 amino acids. Germline V gene data show CDR1 as SGHDN and CDR2 as FVKESK. CDR3 sequence (DNA): TGTGCCAGCAGCCCATTGGGACTAGCGTATTCGAACACCGGGGAGCTGTTTTTT. Residues: CASSPLGLAYSNTGELFF.

This clonotype was picked up many times. The rearrangement links TRBV2 to TRBJ2-1; perhaps TRBD1 as D (5 bases). Germline values: CDR1 SNHLY, CDR2 FYNNEI. V was pared by 4 bases and J by 9 bases, with 16 bases between. The CDR3 extends over 14 amino acids. The CDR3 loop reads CASSVLQGTGEQFF. The CDR3 coding sequence is TGTGCCAGCAGTGTACTCCAGGGTACTGGTGAGCAGTTCTTC.

This clonotype was observed at least ten times. J is TRBJ1-5 and V is TRBV7-2; 8 positions match TRBD1. V lost 6 bases to trimming and J lost 2 bases; unmatched junction nucleotides: 3. CDR1 is SGHTA, CDR2 FQGNSA, per germline. This CDR3 is 14 amino acids long. The CDR3 reads CASSIQGGNQPQHF. The CDR3, as DNA: TGTGCCAGCAGTATACAGGGGGGCAATCAGCCCCAGCATTTT.

This clonotype has a count of ten or more. The J gene is TRBJ2-1, the V gene TRBV20-1; no clear D gene. Germline assignment: CDR1 DFQATT and CDR2 SNEGSKA (reference sequence). The CDR3 runs 14 residues. V was trimmed by 3 bases and J by 2 bases, leaving 11 bases between them. The CDR3 here is CSARTPRTYNEQFF. CDR3 coding DNA: TGCAGTGCTAGGACTCCTAGGACCTACAATGAGCAGTTCTTC.

The sample holds many counts of this clonotype. This rearrangement joins TRBV20-1 to TRBJ1-1; D is possibly TRBD1 (6 bases). This CDR3 comprises 14 residues. Germline-derived CDR1 and CDR2 are DFQATT and SNEGSKA (reference sequence). DNA for the CDR3: TGCAGGGGACATCTACCGACAGAGAACACTGAAGCTTTCTTT. Translating it yields CRGHLPTENTEAFF.

This clonotype was observed many times. The chain has TRBV20-1 and TRBJ1-1, with D uncertain. Germline V CDR1 and CDR2: DFQATT, SNEGSKA (reference sequence). The germline V and J ends were trimmed by 4 bases and 0 bases, with 9 bases remaining between them. The CDR3 is 13 residues long. In DNA, the CDR3 is TGCAGTGCTAAAAAGGATATGAACACTGAAGCTTTCTTT. It specifies CSAKKDMNTEAFF.

This clonotype was seen ten or more times. The chain couples TRBV20-1 to TRBJ1-2, with D possibly TRBD1 on 6 matching bases. The germline CDR1 and CDR2 sequences are DFQATT and SNEGSKA (reference sequence). V lost 6 bases and J 5 bases, leaving 31 bases between the germline ends. This CDR3 has 18 residues. CDR3 nucleotides: TGCAGTGCCCGCCCCTTGGGCGGGACAAGCGATTTTCGGTATGGCTACACCTTC. Its translation: CSARPLGGTSDFRYGYTF.

The chain carries TRBV28 and TRBJ2-1, with D uncertain. V gave up 1 base and J gave up 9 bases, with 16 bases separating them. This CDR3 is 15 amino acids long. CDR1 MDHEN and CDR2 SYDVKM come from the germline V gene. For the CDR3, the DNA is TGTGCCAGCAGTTTATTCCTTTCTGGACGGATTGAGCAGTTCTTC. It yields the protein CASSLFLSGRIEQFF.

This clonotype was detected ten times or more. The genes are TRBV5-5 and TRBJ2-7, with 14 bases lining up with TRBD2. This CDR3 is 16 amino acids long. The germline V gene has CDR1 SGHKS and CDR2 YYEKEE (reference sequence). With V trimmed by 4 bases and J by 4 bases, 7 bases remained unmatched. CDR3 nucleotides: TGTGCCAGCAGCCAACCGGGACTAGCGGGAGTATACGAGCAGTACTTC. This encodes CASSQPGLAGVYEQYF.

The V call is TRBV9, the J call TRBJ2-3, with TRBD1 matching 7 bases. CDR1 SGDLS and CDR2 YYNGEE come from the germline V gene. The CDR3 totals 15 residues. The ends lost 3 bases at V and 3 bases at J; junction bases unmatched: 7. CDR3 nucleotide sequence: TGTGCCAGCAGCGCCACCTCGACAGGGACAGATACGCAGTATTTT. Protein sequence: CASSATSTGTDTQYF.

This clonotype was counted many times. The chain recombines TRBV20-1 with TRBJ2-1; no reliable D call. The V end lost 4 bases, the J end lost 10 bases, and 14 bases lay between the germline ends. The CDR3 contains 12 residues. Germline lookup yields CDR1 DFQATT and CDR2 SNEGSKA (reference sequence). This CDR3 reads CSAKLNWPEQFF. CDR3 in DNA: TGCAGTGCTAAATTGAATTGGCCCGAGCAGTTCTTC.

The chain joins TRBV19 to TRBJ2-7, with 7 bases that match TRBD2. Germline loops: CDR1 LNHDA, CDR2 SQIVND (reference sequence). This CDR3 spans 14 amino acids. Losses at the gene ends were 3 bases for V and 2 bases for J; bases not matched to a gene: 4. The CDR3 sequence is CASSIRGGPYEQYF. Written as DNA, the CDR3 is TGTGCCAGTAGTATCCGGGGAGGGCCCTACGAGCAGTACTTC. The full variable domain, in which reference TRBV19 and TRBJ2-7 provide the parts outside the CDR3, is DGGITQSPKYLFRKEGQNVTLSCEQNLNHDAMYWYRQDPGQGLRLIYYSQIVNDFQKGDIAEGYSVSREKKESFPLTVTSAQKNPTAFYLCASSIRGGPYEQYFGPGTRLTVT.

This clonotype was found many times. The CDR3 coding sequence is TGTGCCAGCAGTTTTGCGCGGACCGGGGAGCTGTTTTTT. It is translated as CASSFARTGELFF. V is TRBV12-3 or TRBV12-4 and J is TRBJ2-2; D unresolved. The V end lost 3 bases, the J end lost 5 bases, and 7 bases lay between the germline ends. The CDR3 has 13 amino acids.

In this sample, this clonotype turned up many times. This sequence joins TRBV3-1 and TRBJ2-5, with 7 bases aligning to TRBD2. The CDR3 has 14 residues. The trim removed 3 bases at V and 2 bases at J, leaving 3 bases unmatched. From germline, CDR1 is LGHDT and CDR2 YNNKEL (reference sequence). This chain's CDR3 is CASSHAGGQETQYF. The CDR3 coding sequence is TGTGCCAGCAGCCATGCCGGGGGGCAAGAGACCCAGTACTTC.

This clonotype was recorded many times. The chain recombines TRBV20-1 with TRBJ1-1; TRBD1 agrees at 8 bases. CDR1 and CDR2 from the germline V gene are DFQATT and SNEGSKA (reference sequence). The CDR3 spans 13 residues. V lost 3 bases, J lost 8 bases, and 8 bases stayed unmatched. The CDR3 nucleotides read TGCAGTGCTAGTCTCGACAGGGGAAGAGAAGCTTTCTTT. It codes for CSASLDRGREAFF.